This TCR beta chain was sequenced during a study of cytomegalovirus exposure and HLA in healthy donors. The study, taken as a whole, reports: Common viral pathogens were later found to be apparently linked to several of the most significant clusters.

In regard to this clone: Its antigen remains unidentified.

PCR employed 60 Vbeta and 13 Jbeta primers. Sequencing was performed with immunoSEQ multiplex PCR; in TCRdb, only in-frame clones are kept and a portion is missing. This table has around 100,000 clones, around 82% appearing once. CDR1 KGHSH and CDR2 LQKENI come from the germline V gene. CDR3 length equals 15 residues. J gave up 5 bases and V 4 bases, and 10 bases lay outside the gene matches. The TCR was taken from a woman aged 45 to 65 in good health and CMV-seropositive. The rearrangement uses TRBV18 and TRBJ2-7; 8 nucleotides align to TRBD1. Material for sequencing was PBMCs. This CDR3 reads CASSQRTGSFHEQYF. Here the CDR3 DNA reads TGTGCCAGCTCACAAAGGACAGGGAGTTTCCACGAGCAGTACTTC.